This T cell receptor beta chain was identified in a study of T cell repertoires in cytomegalovirus infection. The wider study: A matching HLA type, together with CMV infection, was signaled by public TCR beta signatures. Overall study results and limits: HLA-C-restricted TCR beta clonotypes specific for CMV led the ex vivo response.

In germline, CDR1 is SGHVS, CDR2 FNYEAQ. The V end lost 1 base, the J end lost 5 bases, and 6 bases lay between the germline ends. This CDR3 has 13 amino acids. Details on this clonotype: The antigen is undetermined.

TCRdb ran MiXCR on the reads and lists one entry per CDR3 protein. Of tens of thousands of distinct CDR3 sequences listed, over 15% are singletons. The sequences come from CD8+ T cells from cultured PBMCs, collected from culture after CMV antigen stimulation. This sequence originates from a human donor in good health (CMV status not recorded). Some clones in this sample may be carry-over from other donors' samples. The chain has TRBV7-6 and TRBJ2-1; no reliable D call. This chain's CDR3 is CASSLGPDNEQFF. In DNA form, the CDR3 reads TGTGCCAGCAGCTTAGGGCCGGACAATGAGCAGTTCTTC. The variable domain in full, completed from reference TRBV7-6 and TRBJ2-1, reads GAGVSQSPRYKVTKRGQDVALRCDPISGHVSLYWYRQALGQGPEFLTYFNYEAQQDKSGLPNDRFSAERPEGSISTLTIQRTEQRDSAMYRCASSLGPDNEQFFGPGTRLTVL.